What follows are 7 T cell receptor beta chains derived from one specimen sequenced in a study of T cells in Graves' hyperthyroidism and ophthalmopathy. Authors of the study amplified TCR beta CDR3 regions from RNA transcripts. The HTBI primer set served for first-round RT-PCR of the TCR CDR3. In TCRdb, the multiplex PCR reads were re-called with MiXCR into one record per CDR3 protein. This sample carries about 640,000 distinct CDR3 sequences, less than 25% of them seen once, and the ten largest clones take over 30%. Sequenced sample: blood. The receptors originated from a man aged 30 to 45 with Graves' ophthalmopathy.

In its sample, this clonotype was seen many times. CDR3 bases: TGTGCCAGCAGCCCGCGGACTTTCGGTTCACAAAACACTGAAGCTTTCTTT. Translation: CASSPRTFGSQNTEAFF. This sequence joins TRBV7-9 and TRBJ1-1; D is unclear. The germline V gene encodes CDR1 SEHNR and CDR2 FQNEAQ (reference sequence). The V gene lost 5 bases and the J gene lost 2 bases, with 21 bases spanning the gap. The CDR3 runs to 17 residues.

This sequence joins TRBV28 and TRBJ1-2, with D uncertain. From germline, CDR1 is MDHEN and CDR2 SYDVKM. The CDR3 is 13 amino acids. V was shortened by 6 bases and J by 4 bases, with 12 bases between the two germline ends. The CDR3 nucleotides are TGTGCCAGCAGCTCCGGGGATATCTATGGCTACACCTTC. This translates into CASSSGDIYGYTF.

Regarding this clonotype: This could be a read error, since a much larger clone is one nucleotide away. This chain links TRBV2 with TRBJ2-3, with D perhaps matching TRBD2 (5 bases). CDR1 is SNHLY, CDR2 FYNNEI, per germline. This CDR3 region has 17 residues. The CDR3 DNA follows: TGTGCCAGCAGTGTTACTAGGACCGGACCCCCCACAGATATGCAGTATTTT. It encodes CASSVTRTGPPTDMQYF.

The rearrangement uses TRBV5-1 and TRBJ1-6, with D maybe TRBD1 (6 bases). The germline gives CDR1 SGHRS, CDR2 YFSETQ. This CDR3 has 17 amino acids. Trimming removed 0 bases from V and 6 bases from J, with 16 bases in between. The CDR3 region is CASSLAEQGGGNSPLHF. CDR3 in DNA: TGCGCCAGCAGCTTGGCCGAACAGGGAGGGGGTAATTCACCCCTCCACTTT.

The rearrangement links TRBV11-2 to TRBJ2-3; 8 bases are a match to TRBD2. This CDR3 has 14 residues. CDR1 and CDR2 from the germline V gene are SGHAT and FQNNGV. After removal of 5 bases from V and 10 bases from J, the junction contained 11 bases not matched to a gene. The DNA for the CDR3 is TGTGCCAGCAGCCCGCCGGGGACTAGTTCTGCGCAGTATTTT. Translating it yields CASSPPGTSSAQYF.

There are many counts of this clonotype. This chain connects TRBV30 to TRBJ1-1; no reliable D call. V lost 4 bases and J 4 bases, leaving 16 bases between the germline ends. The length of the CDR3 is 14 residues. Germline loops: CDR1 GTSNPN, CDR2 SVGIG (reference sequence). CDR3 DNA: TGTGCCTGGAATGACGGCTCTCCGGGCACTGAAGCTTTCTTT. Translation: CAWNDGSPGTEAFF.

This clonotype occurred a few times. The chain combines TRBV4-2 with TRBJ2-5; possible D gene TRBD2, 6 bases. The CDR3 contains 16 residues. Germline values: CDR1 LGHNA, CDR2 YNFKEQ. Trimming removed 0 bases from V and 9 bases from J, with 20 bases in between. CDR3 protein: CASSQESNSPERAQYF. CDR3 coding DNA: TGTGCCAGCAGCCAAGAGAGTAACAGCCCGGAGCGGGCCCAGTACTTC.